The 4 T cell receptor beta chains reported below all come from one sample, sequenced in a study of blood T cell repertoires in COVID-19. Assay: immunoSEQ multiplex PCR; the TCRdb copy retains only in-frame clones and omits some. The repertoire holds 200,000 to 250,000 clones, with approximately 89% as singletons. The specimen sequenced was PBMCs or T cells enriched from blood (not recorded which). All receptors come from a woman aged 25 to 39 who had been exposed to COVID-19.

V and J are TRBV10-1 and TRBJ2-5, with unresolved D. Germline values: CDR1 WNHNN, CDR2 SYGVQD (reference sequence). CDR3 length: 15 residues. V lost 0 bases to trimming and J lost 4 bases, with 12 bases between them. This chain's CDR3 is CASSESVSGRETQYF. For the CDR3, the DNA is TGCGCCAGCAGTGAGTCGGTCAGTGGGCGAGAGACCCAGTACTTC.

V gene TRBV12-3 or TRBV12-4 combines with J gene TRBJ1-1; D is ambiguous. V was shortened by 6 bases and J by 7 bases, with 12 bases between the two germline ends. This CDR3 contains 12 residues. The CDR3 is CASSLARGEAFF. In DNA form, the CDR3 reads TGTGCCAGCAGCCTAGCCCGGGGTGAAGCTTTCTTT.

This clone was seen once. The chain carries TRBV25-1 and TRBJ2-7; a possible D gene is TRBD2 (7 bases). This CDR3 spans 13 amino acids. V was cut by 11 bases and J by 0 bases, with 14 bases left in between. The germline V gene has CDR1 MGHDK and CDR2 SYGVNS. The chain's CDR3 is CACQRDNSYEQYF. In nucleotides, the CDR3 is TGTGCCTGTCAGCGGGACAACTCCTACGAGCAGTACTTC.

The CDR3: CASSFKSGDANTGELFF. The DNA of the CDR3 is TGCGCCAGCAGCTTCAAATCAGGGGACGCGAACACCGGGGAGCTGTTTTTT. V and J are TRBV5-1 and TRBJ2-2; the D gene is possibly TRBD1 (6 bases). This CDR3 region has 17 residues. Per the germline V gene, CDR1 is SGHRS and CDR2 is YFSETQ. Trimming pared 2 bases from V and 0 bases from J, leaving 14 bases between.